The sequence of this T cell receptor (beta chain) was determined in a study of CD8+ T cells in alopecia areata. Study at large: Treated patients were given 5 to 10 mg oral tofacitinib twice daily.

CDR3 length: 15 residues. Germline lookup yields CDR1 SGHAT and CDR2 FQNNGV. Trimming stripped 4 bases from V and 5 bases from J, with 15 bases between. It was cDNA, reverse transcribed from extracted RNA, that served as the sequencing template. Sequencing was performed with immunoSEQ multiplex PCR; in TCRdb, only in-frame clones are kept and a portion is missing. The table lists some 160,000 clones, roughly two thirds of them singletons, with 0.7% to 1% in the top ten. Overall study results and limits: Any link of baseline CD8+ expansion to response, resting on one nonresponder, remains uncertain.

This clone was detected ten times or more. Its antigen is still unknown. The treatment here: oral pan-JAK inhibitor, 5-10 mg twice daily. The specimen comprised CD4+ T cells sorted from blood, sampled at week 4, from a patient treated with tofacitinib. The receptor was derived from a human donor with alopecia areata. The chain recombines TRBV11-2 with TRBJ2-1; unclear D gene. The CDR3: CASSSQGPLDNEQFF. The CDR3 region has the DNA TGTGCCAGCAGCTCCCAAGGGCCCTTAGACAATGAGCAGTTCTTC.